This is a list of T cell receptor beta chains from one sample in a study of human T cells and chemical hapten exposure. Each CDR3 protein is one row after TCRdb ran MiXCR on the RACE reads. The profile shows about 45,000 distinct CDR3 sequences, roughly 4.2% of them singletons. The sequenced sample consisted of whole blood. The receptors stem from a human donor in good health. Some clones in this sample may be carry-over from other donors' samples. Both conserved end residues are part of each CDR3. The D gene is left open where the match is weak. Some rows mark clone size as missing; the rest say once, few, many or name a class of expanded clone.

j_call d_call clone_size v_call cdr3_aa cdr3_nt
TRBJ1-2 NA few TRBV24-1 CATSDWGSYGYTF TGTGCCACCAGTGACTGGGGCAGCTATGGCTACACCTTC
TRBJ1-1 TRBD1 many TRBV18 CASSPWDSKDTEAFF TGTGCCAGCTCACCCTGGGACAGTAAGGACACTGAAGCTTTCTTT
TRBJ2-3 NA many TRBV18 CASSPKEGADTQYF TGTGCCAGCTCACCGAAAGAAGGGGCAGATACGCAGTATTTT
TRBJ1-1 NA NA TRBV10-3 CAISGGAQMNTEAFF TGTGCCATCAGTGGGGGGGCACAGATGAACACTGAAGCTTTCTTT
TRBJ2-1 TRBD2 few TRBV27 CASSKTSGARSGQFF TGTGCCAGCAGTAAGACTAGCGGGGCTCGGTCGGGGCAGTTCTTC
TRBJ1-2 NA many TRBV7-8 CASSLGATVTSYTF TGTGCCAGCAGCTTAGGGGCCACAGTCACGAGCTACACCTTC
TRBJ2-5 TRBD1 few TRBV4-1 CASSQGDRGSQETQYF TGCGCCAGCAGCCAAGGGGACAGGGGCTCACAAGAGACCCAGTACTTC
TRBJ1-5 NA NA TRBV6-6 CASSLPPGVVNQPQHF TGTGCCAGCAGTCTACCCCCAGGGGTGGTTAATCAGCCCCAGCATTTT
TRBJ2-4 TRBD1 NA TRBV5-4 CASSAQTGALAKNIQYF TGTGCCAGCAGCGCACAGACAGGGGCTCTAGCCAAAAACATTCAGTACTTC
TRBJ2-1 TRBD1 many TRBV5-1 CASSLRGQLSYNEQFF TGCGCCAGCAGCTTGAGGGGACAGCTCTCCTACAATGAGCAGTTCTTC
TRBJ2-2 NA many TRBV3-1 CASSRAGARKLFF TGTGCCAGCAGCCGTGCAGGGGCACGGAAGTTGTTTTTT
TRBJ1-2 TRBD1 NA TRBV19 CASSPGQGILFYGYTF TGTGCCAGTTCCCCGGGACAGGGAATTCTCTTCTATGGCTACACCTTC
TRBJ1-1 NA many TRBV5-1 CASSLEGPRTEAFF TGCGCCAGCAGCTTGGAGGGCCCGAGGACTGAAGCTTTCTTT
TRBJ1-3 NA medium-sized TRBV28 CASSLIKRGDSGNTIYF TGTGCCAGCAGTTTAATAAAGAGGGGAGACTCTGGAAACACCATATATTTT
TRBJ2-7 NA few TRBV28 CASSFSLARSYEQYF TGTGCCAGCAGTTTCTCGTTAGCGAGATCCTACGAGCAGTACTTC
TRBJ2-7 TRBD1 many TRBV10-2 CASSADRDHEQYF TGCGCCAGCAGTGCGGACAGGGACCACGAGCAGTACTTC
TRBJ1-1 NA NA TRBV5-1 CASSPVRGNTEAFF TGCGCCAGCAGCCCTGTCAGGGGAAACACTGAAGCTTTCTTT
TRBJ1-5 NA few TRBV27 CASSRATDGNQPQHF TGTGCCAGCAGTCGTGCCACAGACGGCAATCAGCCCCAGCATTTT
TRBJ1-2 NA many TRBV30 CAWSVGGFGYGYTF TGTGCCTGGAGTGTTGGGGGATTCGGCTATGGCTACACCTTC
TRBJ2-7 TRBD2 NA TRBV28 CASNESGGRNSYEQYF TGTGCCAGCAATGAATCAGGCGGGAGGAACTCCTACGAGCAGTACTTC
TRBJ1-5 NA many TRBV28 CASKSGTNQPQHF TGTGCCAGCAAATCAGGGACCAATCAGCCCCAGCATTTT
TRBJ1-3 NA NA TRBV6-5 CASSYSGGSGNTIYF TGTGCCAGCAGTTACTCAGGAGGCTCTGGAAACACCATATATTTT
TRBJ2-7 TRBD2 many TRBV13 CASSSAASGRGYEQYF TGTGCCAGCAGCTCCGCGGCGAGCGGGAGGGGCTACGAGCAGTACTTC
TRBJ2-7 TRBD1 NA TRBV7-9 CASSSLVGTVFYEQYF TGTGCCAGCAGCTCCCTCGTGGGGACAGTATTTTACGAGCAGTACTTC
TRBJ2-4 NA many TRBV23-1 CASSKEKGEGAKNIQYF TGCGCCAGCAGTAAAGAAAAGGGGGAGGGTGCCAAAAACATTCAGTACTTC
TRBJ2-7 NA many TRBV6-5 CASSPGVKSEQYF TGTGCCAGCAGTCCAGGGGTGAAAAGCGAGCAGTACTTC
TRBJ1-1 TRBD1 many TRBV7-3 CASSSGSGGRGEAFF TGTGCCAGCAGCTCGGGATCAGGGGGCAGGGGTGAAGCTTTCTTT
TRBJ1-1 TRBD1 many TRBV28 CASSMPRDSPNTEAFF TGTGCCAGCAGTATGCCCCGGGACAGCCCGAACACTGAAGCTTTCTTT
TRBJ2-1 TRBD2 NA TRBV20-1 CSAEPGLAGTYNEQFF TGCAGTGCTGAACCGGGACTAGCGGGAACCTACAATGAGCAGTTCTTC
TRBJ2-2 NA NA TRBV3-1 CASSQQSYTGELFF TGTGCCAGCAGCCAGCAGTCCTACACCGGGGAGCTGTTTTTT
TRBJ2-6 NA many TRBV3-1 CASSQSLRIGANVLTF TGTGCCAGCAGCCAGTCTCTGCGGATCGGGGCCAACGTCCTGACTTTC
TRBJ2-3 NA many TRBV2 CASMRETPSTDTQYF TGTGCCAGCATGAGGGAGACTCCTAGCACAGATACGCAGTATTTT
TRBJ1-1 NA many TRBV28 CASSSVNTEAFF TGTGCCAGCAGTTCCGTAAACACTGAAGCTTTCTTT
TRBJ2-7 NA few TRBV27 CASARREDSYEQYF TGTGCCAGCGCTCGGCGGGAAGACAGTTACGAGCAGTACTTC
TRBJ2-3 TRBD1 NA TRBV20-1 CSARVGQGIKDTQYF TGCAGTGCTAGAGTGGGACAGGGTATAAAGGATACGCAGTATTTT
TRBJ1-5 NA many TRBV20-1 CSARVRDLPLQPQHF TGCAGTGCTAGGGTTCGGGACTTACCCTTGCAGCCCCAGCATTTT
TRBJ2-7 TRBD1 NA TRBV6-2/TRBV6-3 CASRSDRGSSYEQYF TGTGCCAGCAGATCGGACAGGGGAAGCTCCTACGAGCAGTACTTC
TRBJ1-5 TRBD1 many TRBV28 CASSIPTGGGDQPQHF TGTGCCAGCAGTATCCCGACAGGGGGCGGCGATCAGCCCCAGCATTTT
TRBJ2-5 NA many TRBV5-1 CASSLVGVQETQYF TGCGCCAGCAGCTTGGTAGGGGTCCAAGAGACCCAGTACTTC
TRBJ2-2 NA few TRBV3-1 CASSQDLFTATGELFF TGTGCCAGCAGCCAAGATCTTTTCACGGCGACCGGGGAGCTGTTTTTT
TRBJ1-2 TRBD1 many TRBV6-5 CASSYSGQANYGYTF TGTGCCAGCAGTTACTCGGGACAGGCGAACTATGGCTACACCTTC
TRBJ1-5 NA many TRBV28 CASSPHIGGSNQPQHF TGTGCCAGCAGTCCCCACATAGGAGGAAGCAATCAGCCCCAGCATTTT
TRBJ2-5 NA many TRBV28 CASSSGAFGGGETQYF TGTGCCAGCAGTTCCGGGGCGTTCGGGGGCGGAGAGACCCAGTACTTC
TRBJ2-7 TRBD2 many TRBV7-9 CASSPSNYGTSGRKYEQYF TGTGCCAGCAGCCCCTCCAATTACGGGACTAGCGGGAGGAAGTACGAGCAGTACTTC
TRBJ2-1 NA few TRBV11-3 CASSPGHRVDDEQFF TGTGCCAGCAGCCCGGGACACCGTGTCGACGATGAGCAGTTCTTC
TRBJ2-3 TRBD2 many TRBV12-3/TRBV12-4 CASKSAGGPDTQYF TGTGCCAGCAAGTCGGCGGGAGGGCCGGATACGCAGTATTTT
TRBJ1-4 NA few TRBV28 CASSQPSGILVSEKLFF TGTGCCAGCAGCCAACCTTCCGGGATATTGGTTTCGGAAAAACTGTTTTTT
TRBJ2-3 NA many TRBV7-2 CASSLWGIDTQYF TGTGCCAGCAGCTTATGGGGGATAGATACGCAGTATTTT
TRBJ2-1 NA many TRBV27 CASSLRSSYNEQFF TGTGCCAGCAGTCTGCGGAGCTCCTACAATGAGCAGTTCTTC
TRBJ1-1 TRBD1 NA TRBV30 CAWSAGTGALNTEAFF TGTGCCTGGAGTGCTGGGACAGGGGCATTGAACACTGAAGCTTTCTTT
TRBJ2-3 NA many TRBV5-1 CASSFDWQGTQYF TGCGCCAGCAGCTTCGATTGGCAGGGTACGCAGTATTTT
TRBJ2-1 NA many TRBV28 CASRSSRASSYNEQFF TGTGCCAGCAGGTCGTCAAGGGCGAGCTCCTACAATGAGCAGTTCTTC
TRBJ2-7 TRBD2 NA TRBV10-3 CAISEPSGVYYEQYF TGTGCCATCAGTGAGCCTAGCGGGGTCTACTACGAGCAGTACTTC